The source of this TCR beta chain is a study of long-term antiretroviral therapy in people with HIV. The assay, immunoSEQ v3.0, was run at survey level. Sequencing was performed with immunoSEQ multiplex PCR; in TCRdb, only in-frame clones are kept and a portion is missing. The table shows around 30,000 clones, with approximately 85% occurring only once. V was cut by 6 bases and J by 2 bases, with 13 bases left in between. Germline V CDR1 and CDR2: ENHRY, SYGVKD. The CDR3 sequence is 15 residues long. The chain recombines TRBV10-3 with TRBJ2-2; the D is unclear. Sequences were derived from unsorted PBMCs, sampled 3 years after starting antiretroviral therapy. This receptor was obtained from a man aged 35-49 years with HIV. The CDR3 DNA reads TGTGCCATCAGCAAGAACAGAGCAAACACCGGGGAGCTGTTTTTT. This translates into CAISKNRANTGELFF.